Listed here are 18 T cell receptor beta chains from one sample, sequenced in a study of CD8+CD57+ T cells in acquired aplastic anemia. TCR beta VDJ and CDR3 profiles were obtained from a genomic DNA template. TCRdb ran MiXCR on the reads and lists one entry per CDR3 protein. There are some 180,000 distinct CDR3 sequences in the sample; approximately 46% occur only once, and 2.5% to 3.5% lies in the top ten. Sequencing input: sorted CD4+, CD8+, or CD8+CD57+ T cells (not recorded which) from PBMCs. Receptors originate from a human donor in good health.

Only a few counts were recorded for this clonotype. The CDR3 protein is CASSSPDSYEQYF. The DNA for the CDR3 is TGTGCCAGCTCCTCACCCGACAGCTACGAGCAGTACTTC. V usage is TRBV18 and J usage is TRBJ2-7, with D maybe TRBD1 (5 bases). The V end lost 6 bases, the J end lost 3 bases, and 12 bases lay between the germline ends. Germline V gene sequence: CDR1 KGHSH, CDR2 LQKENI. The CDR3 has 13 residues.

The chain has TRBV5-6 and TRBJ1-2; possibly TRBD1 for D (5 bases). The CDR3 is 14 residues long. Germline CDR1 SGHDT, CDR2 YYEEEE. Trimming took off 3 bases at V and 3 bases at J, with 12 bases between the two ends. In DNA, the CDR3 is TGTGCCAGCAGCTCGGCAGGGAGCGACTATGGCTACACCTTC. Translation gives CASSSAGSDYGYTF.

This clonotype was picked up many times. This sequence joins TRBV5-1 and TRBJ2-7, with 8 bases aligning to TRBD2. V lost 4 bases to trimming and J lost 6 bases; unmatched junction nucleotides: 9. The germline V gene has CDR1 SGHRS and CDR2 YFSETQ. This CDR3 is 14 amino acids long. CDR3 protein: CASSKGLAPLEQYF. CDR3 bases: TGCGCCAGCAGCAAAGGACTAGCTCCGCTCGAGCAGTACTTC.

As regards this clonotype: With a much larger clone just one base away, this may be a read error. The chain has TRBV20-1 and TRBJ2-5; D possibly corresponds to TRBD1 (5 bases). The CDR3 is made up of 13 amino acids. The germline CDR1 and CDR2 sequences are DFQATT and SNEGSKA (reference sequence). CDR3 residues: CSARRQKQDTQYF. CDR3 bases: TGCAGTGCTAGAAGACAGAAACAAGATACCCAGTACTTC.

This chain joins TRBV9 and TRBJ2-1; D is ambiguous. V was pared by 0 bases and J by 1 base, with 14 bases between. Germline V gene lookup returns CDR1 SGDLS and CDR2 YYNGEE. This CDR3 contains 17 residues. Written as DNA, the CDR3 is TGTGCCAGCAGCGTAGCTACGCTGGGGATTTCCTACAATGAGCAGTTCTTC. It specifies CASSVATLGISYNEQFF.

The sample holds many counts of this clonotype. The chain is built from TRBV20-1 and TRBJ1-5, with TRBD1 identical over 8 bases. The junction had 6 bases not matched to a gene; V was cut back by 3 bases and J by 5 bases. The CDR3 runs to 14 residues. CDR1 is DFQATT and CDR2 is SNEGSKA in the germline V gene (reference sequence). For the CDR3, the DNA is TGCAGTGCTAGTAGCAGGGGGCGCGATCAGCCCCAGCATTTT. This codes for CSASSRGRDQPQHF.

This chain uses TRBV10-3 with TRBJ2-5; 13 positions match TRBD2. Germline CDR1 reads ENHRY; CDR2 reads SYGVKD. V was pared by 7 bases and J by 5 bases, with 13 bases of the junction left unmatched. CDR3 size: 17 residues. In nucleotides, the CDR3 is TGTGCCATCAAGGGGACTAGCGGGGACTCCTACAATGAGACCCAGTACTTC. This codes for CAIKGTSGDSYNETQYF.

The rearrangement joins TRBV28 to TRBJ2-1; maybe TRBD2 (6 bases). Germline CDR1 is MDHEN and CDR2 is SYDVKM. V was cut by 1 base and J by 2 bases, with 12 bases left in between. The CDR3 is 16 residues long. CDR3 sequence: CASSLSAGSPYNEQFF. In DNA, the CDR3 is TGTGCCAGCAGTTTATCCGCCGGGAGCCCCTACAATGAGCAGTTCTTC.

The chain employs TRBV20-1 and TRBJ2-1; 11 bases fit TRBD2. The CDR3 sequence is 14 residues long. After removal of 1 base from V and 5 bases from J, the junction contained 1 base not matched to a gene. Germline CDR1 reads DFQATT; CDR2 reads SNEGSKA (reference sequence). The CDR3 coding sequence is TGCAGTGCTAGAGGTAGCGGGAGGGACAATGAGCAGTTCTTC. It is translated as CSARGSGRDNEQFF.

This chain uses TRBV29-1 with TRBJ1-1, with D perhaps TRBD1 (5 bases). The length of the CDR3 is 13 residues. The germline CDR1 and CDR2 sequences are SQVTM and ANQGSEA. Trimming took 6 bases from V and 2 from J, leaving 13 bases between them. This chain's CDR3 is CSVAERGNTEAFF. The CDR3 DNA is TGCAGCGTCGCTGAGAGGGGCAACACTGAAGCTTTCTTT.

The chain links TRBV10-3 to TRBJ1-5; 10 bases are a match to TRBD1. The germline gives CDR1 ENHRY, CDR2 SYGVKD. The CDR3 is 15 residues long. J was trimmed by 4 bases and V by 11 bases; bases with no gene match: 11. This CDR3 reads CASAGGQGSNQPQHF. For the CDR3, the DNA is TGTGCCTCGGCCGGGGGACAGGGGTCGAATCAGCCCCAGCATTTT.

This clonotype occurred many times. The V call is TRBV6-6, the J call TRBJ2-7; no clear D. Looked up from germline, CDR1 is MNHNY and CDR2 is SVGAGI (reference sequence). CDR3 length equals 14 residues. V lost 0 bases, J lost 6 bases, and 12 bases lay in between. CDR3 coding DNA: TGTGCCAGCAGTTACTCGATCCCCGATTTCGAGCAGTACTTC. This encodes CASSYSIPDFEQYF.

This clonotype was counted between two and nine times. For the CDR3, the DNA is TGTGCCACCAGCAGAGGAGTAGACAGGGGCTATGGCTACACCTTC. Its translation is CATSRGVDRGYGYTF. This chain links TRBV15 with TRBJ1-2; TRBD1 agrees at 8 bases. Germline V gives CDR1 LNHNV, CDR2 YYDKDF (reference sequence). The V and J ends lost 1 base and 4 bases, in that order; junction bases with no gene match: 5. This CDR3 comprises 15 residues. The variable domain in full, with the rest retrieved from reference TRBV15 and TRBJ1-2, is DAMVIQNPRYQVTQFGKPVTLSCSQTLNHNVMYWYQQKSSQAPKLLFHYYDKDFNNEADTPDNFQSRRPNTSFCFLDIRSPGLGDTAMYLCATSRGVDRGYGYTFGSGTRLTVV.

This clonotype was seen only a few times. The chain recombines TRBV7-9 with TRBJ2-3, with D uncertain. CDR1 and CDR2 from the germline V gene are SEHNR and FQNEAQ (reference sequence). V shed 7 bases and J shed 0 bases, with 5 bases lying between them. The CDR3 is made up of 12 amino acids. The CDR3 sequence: CASTQSTDTQYF. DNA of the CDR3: TGTGCCAGCACGCAGAGCACAGATACGCAGTATTTT.

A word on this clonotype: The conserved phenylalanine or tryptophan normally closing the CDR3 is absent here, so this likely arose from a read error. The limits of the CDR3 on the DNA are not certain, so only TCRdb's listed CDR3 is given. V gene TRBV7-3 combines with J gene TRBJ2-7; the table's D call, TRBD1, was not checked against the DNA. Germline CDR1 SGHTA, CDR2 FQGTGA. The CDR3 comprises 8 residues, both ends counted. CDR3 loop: CASSSRPP.

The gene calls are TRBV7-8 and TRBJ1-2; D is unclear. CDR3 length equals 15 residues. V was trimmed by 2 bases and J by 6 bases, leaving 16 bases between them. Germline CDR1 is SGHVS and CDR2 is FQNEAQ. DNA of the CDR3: TGTGCCAGCAGCTTATCCGGAGGCTGGGGAGATGGCTACACCTTC. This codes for CASSLSGGWGDGYTF.

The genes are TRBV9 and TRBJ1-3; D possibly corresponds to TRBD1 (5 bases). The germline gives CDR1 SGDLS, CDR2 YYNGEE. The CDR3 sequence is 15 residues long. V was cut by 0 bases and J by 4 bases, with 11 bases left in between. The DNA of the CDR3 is TGTGCCAGCAGCGTAGGGCGGGGGAAAGGAAACACCATATATTTT. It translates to CASSVGRGKGNTIYF. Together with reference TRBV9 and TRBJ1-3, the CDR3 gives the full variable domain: DSGVTQTPKHLITATGQRVTLRCSPRSGDLSVYWYQQSLDQGLQFLIQYYNGEERAKGNILERFSAQQFPDLHSELNLSSLELGDSALYFCASSVGRGKGNTIYFGEGSWLTVV.

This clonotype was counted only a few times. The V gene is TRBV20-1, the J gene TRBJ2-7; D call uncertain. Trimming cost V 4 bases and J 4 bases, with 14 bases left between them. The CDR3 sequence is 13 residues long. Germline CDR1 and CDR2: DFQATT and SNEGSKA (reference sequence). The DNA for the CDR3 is TGCAGTGCTATGGGCCGCGAGGATTACGAGCAGTACTTC. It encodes CSAMGREDYEQYF.